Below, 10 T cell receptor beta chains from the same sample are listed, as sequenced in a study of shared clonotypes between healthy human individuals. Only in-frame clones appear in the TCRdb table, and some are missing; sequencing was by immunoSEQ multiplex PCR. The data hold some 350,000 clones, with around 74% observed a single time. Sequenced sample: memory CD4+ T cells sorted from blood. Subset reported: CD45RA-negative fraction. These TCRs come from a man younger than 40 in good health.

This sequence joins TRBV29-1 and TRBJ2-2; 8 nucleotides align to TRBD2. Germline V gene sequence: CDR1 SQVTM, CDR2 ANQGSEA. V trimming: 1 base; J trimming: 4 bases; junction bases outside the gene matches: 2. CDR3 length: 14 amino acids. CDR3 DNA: TGCAGCGTTGAAGGACTAGCGTCCACCGGGGAGCTGTTTTTT. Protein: CSVEGLASTGELFF.

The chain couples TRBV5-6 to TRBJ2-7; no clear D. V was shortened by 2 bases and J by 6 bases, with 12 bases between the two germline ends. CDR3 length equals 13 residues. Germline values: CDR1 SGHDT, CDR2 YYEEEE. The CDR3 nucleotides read TGTGCCAGCAGCTTTGGCCAAATGGGCGAGCAGTACTTC. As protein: CASSFGQMGEQYF.

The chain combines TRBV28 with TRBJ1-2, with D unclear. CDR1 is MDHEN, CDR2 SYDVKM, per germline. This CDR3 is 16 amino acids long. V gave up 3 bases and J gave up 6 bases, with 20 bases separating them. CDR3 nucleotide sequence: TGTGCCAGCAGTTTCCGACTAGACACACGGAGGGATGGCTACACCTTC. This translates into CASSFRLDTRRDGYTF.

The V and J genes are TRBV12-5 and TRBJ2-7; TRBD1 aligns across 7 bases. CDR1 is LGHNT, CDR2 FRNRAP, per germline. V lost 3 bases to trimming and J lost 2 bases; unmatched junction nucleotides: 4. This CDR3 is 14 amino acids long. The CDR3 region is CASGFGTAPYEQYF. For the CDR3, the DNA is TGTGCTAGTGGTTTCGGGACAGCCCCCTACGAGCAGTACTTC. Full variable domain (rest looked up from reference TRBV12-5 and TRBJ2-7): DARVTQTPRHKVTEMGQEVTMRCQPILGHNTVFWYRQTMMQGLELLAYFRNRAPLDDSGMPKDRFSAEMPDATLATLKIQPSEPRDSAVYFCASGFGTAPYEQYFGPGTRLTVT.

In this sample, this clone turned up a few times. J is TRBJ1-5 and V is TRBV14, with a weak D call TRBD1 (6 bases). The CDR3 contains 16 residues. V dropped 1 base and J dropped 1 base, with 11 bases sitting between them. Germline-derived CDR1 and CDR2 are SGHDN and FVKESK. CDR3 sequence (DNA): TGTGCCAGCAGCCAAGCAAGGACAGTGAGCAATCAGCCCCAGCATTTT. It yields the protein CASSQARTVSNQPQHF.

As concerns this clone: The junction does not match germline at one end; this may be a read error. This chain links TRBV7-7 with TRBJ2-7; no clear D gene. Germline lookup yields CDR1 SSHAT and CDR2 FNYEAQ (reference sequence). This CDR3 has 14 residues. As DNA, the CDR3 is TGTGCTAGCAGCTCGAACCCCTCCTCCTACGAGCAGTACTTC. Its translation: CASSSNPSSYEQYF.

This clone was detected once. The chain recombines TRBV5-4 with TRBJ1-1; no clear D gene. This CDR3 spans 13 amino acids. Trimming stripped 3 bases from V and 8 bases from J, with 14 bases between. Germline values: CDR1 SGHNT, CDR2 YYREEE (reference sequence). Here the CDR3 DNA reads TGTGCCAGCAGCTGGAAGGACGGACGAGAAGCTTTCTTT. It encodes CASSWKDGREAFF. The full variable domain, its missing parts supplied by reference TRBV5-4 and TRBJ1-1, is ETGVTQSPTHLIKTRGQQVTLRCSSQSGHNTVSWYQQALGQGPQFIFQYYREEENGRGNFPPRFSGLQFPNYSSELNVNALELDDSALYLCASSWKDGREAFFGQGTRLTVV.

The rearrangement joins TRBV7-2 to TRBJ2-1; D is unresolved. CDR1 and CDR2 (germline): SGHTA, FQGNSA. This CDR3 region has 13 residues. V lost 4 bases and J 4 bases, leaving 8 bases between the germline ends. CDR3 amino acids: CASSSYRYNEQFF. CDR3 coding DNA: TGTGCCAGCAGCTCGTACCGATACAATGAGCAGTTCTTC.

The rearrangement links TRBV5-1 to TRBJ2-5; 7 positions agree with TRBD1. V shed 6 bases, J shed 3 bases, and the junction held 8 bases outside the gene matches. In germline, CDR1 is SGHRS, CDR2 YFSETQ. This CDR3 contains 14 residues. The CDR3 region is CASKLNTGEETQYF. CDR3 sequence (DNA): TGCGCCAGCAAATTGAATACAGGGGAAGAGACCCAGTACTTC. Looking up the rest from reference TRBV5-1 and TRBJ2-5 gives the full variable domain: KAGVTQTPRYLIKTRGQQVTLSCSPISGHRSVSWYQQTPGQGLQFLFEYFSETQRNKGNFPGRFSGRQFSNSRSEMNVSTLELGDSALYLCASKLNTGEETQYFGPGTRLLVL.

This CDR3 reads CAWKGEGAFYGYTF. The CDR3 coding sequence is TGTGCCTGGAAGGGAGAGGGGGCGTTCTATGGCTACACCTTC. The chain is built from TRBV30 and TRBJ1-2; 7 nucleotides align to TRBD1. The CDR3 has 14 amino acids. Per the germline V gene, CDR1 is GTSNPN and CDR2 is SVGIG (reference sequence). Losses at the gene ends were 4 bases for V and 4 bases for J; bases not matched to a gene: 9.